Described below is a single T cell receptor beta chain sequence and its context. Its target is not known. The CDR3 has 15 residues. From germline, CDR1 is ENHRY and CDR2 SYGVKD. V was clipped by 2 bases and J by 2 bases, with 12 bases between them. Time point described: new active TB diagnosis, blood taken before or within 7 days of starting treatment. Data came from immunoSEQ multiplex PCR; TCRdb stores just in-frame clones and leaves some out. The sample lists 20,000 to 25,000 clones, around 85% occurring once. This sample was taken from a study of T cells in tuberculosis. Study results and limitations: Active tuberculosis cases were adults; controls were adolescents.

The chain links TRBV10-3 to TRBJ1-2; D may be TRBD1 (5 bases). The specimen comprised PBMCs, sampled at tuberculosis diagnosis. This sequence was found in an adult with tuberculosis. The CDR3 DNA reads as TGTGCCATCAGTGAGGACAGATCTTCAAACTATGGCTACACCTTC. Amino acid sequence: CAISEDRSSNYGYTF.